The clone carrying this TCR beta chain was counted at least ten times. There were TCR beta CDR3 regions amplified from RNA transcripts. The primer set for the first-round RT-PCR of the TCR CDR3 was HTBI. TCRdb fed the multiplex PCR reads into MiXCR, producing one record per CDR3 protein. The sample consists of some 510,000 distinct CDR3 sequences, roughly 20% of them appearing once. This record belongs to a study of T cells in Graves' hyperthyroidism and ophthalmopathy. Used for diagnoses were clinical symptoms, serum thyroxine and TRAb, thyroid ultrasound and orbital computed tomography. Germline V CDR1 and CDR2: MDHEN, SYDVKM. The ends were cut back, 5 bases at V and 6 bases at J, with 19 bases in the middle. CDR3 size: 15 residues.

The chain links TRBV28 to TRBJ1-1, with a possible D match to TRBD1 (5 bases). Sequenced input: blood. This sequence originates from a man younger than 30 with Graves' hyperthyroidism. Written as DNA, the CDR3 is TGTGCCAGCAGTGCGACCGGGACGGGGGGAGCTGAAGCTTTCTTT. It encodes CASSATGTGGAEAFF. The entire variable domain, with the rest obtained from reference TRBV28 and TRBJ1-1, is as follows: DVKVTQSSRYLVKRTGEKVFLECVQDMDHENMFWYRQDPGLGLRLIYFSYDVKMKEKGDIPEGYSVSREKKERFSLILESASTNQTSMYLCASSATGTGGAEAFFGQGTRLTVV.